This T cell receptor beta chain was obtained from a study of patients and donors after allogeneic stem cell transplantation. Each CDR3 protein is one row after TCRdb ran MiXCR on the RT-PCR reads. The table lists under 200,000 distinct CDR3 sequences, roughly 24% of them singletons. This clonotype was counted between two and nine times. The trim removed 0 bases at V and 2 bases at J, leaving 5 bases unmatched. The CDR3 spans 15 residues. The germline V gene encodes CDR1 SGHRS and CDR2 YFSETQ. The chain carries TRBV5-1 and TRBJ2-7, with 7 bases that match TRBD1. This receptor was obtained from a human donor who was either an allogeneic HSCT recipient or a stem cell or donor lymphocyte infusion donor (not recorded which). It is not recorded whose cells these are; they may come from a transplant donor. Sequencing was done on a sample of blood, either unsorted or a sorted T cell fraction (not recorded which). CDR3: CASSLVTGSTYEQYF. Written as DNA, the CDR3 is TGCGCCAGCAGCTTGGTGACAGGGAGTACCTACGAGCAGTACTTC.